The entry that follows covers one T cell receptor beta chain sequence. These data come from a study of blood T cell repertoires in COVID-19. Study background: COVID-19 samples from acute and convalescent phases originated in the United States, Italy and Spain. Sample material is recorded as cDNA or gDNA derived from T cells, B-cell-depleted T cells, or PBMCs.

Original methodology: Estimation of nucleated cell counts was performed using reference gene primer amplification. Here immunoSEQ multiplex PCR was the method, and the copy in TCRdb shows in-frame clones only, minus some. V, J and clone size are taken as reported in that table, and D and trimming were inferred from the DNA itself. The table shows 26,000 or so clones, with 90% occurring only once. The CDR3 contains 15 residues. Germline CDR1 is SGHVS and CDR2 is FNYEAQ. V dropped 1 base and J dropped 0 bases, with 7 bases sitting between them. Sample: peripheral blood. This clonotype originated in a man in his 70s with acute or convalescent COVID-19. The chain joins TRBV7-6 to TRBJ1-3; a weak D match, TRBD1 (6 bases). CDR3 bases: TGTGCCAGCAGCTTAGGGGACAACTCTGGAAACACCATATATTTT. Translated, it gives CASSLGDNSGNTIYF.